A single sample gave rise to the 9 T cell receptor beta chains below, sequenced in a study of T cells in Graves' hyperthyroidism and ophthalmopathy. RNA transcripts provided the source from which TCR beta CDR3 regions were amplified. The study used the HTBI primer set for a first-round RT-PCR of the TCR CDR3. TCRdb processed the multiplex PCR reads anew with MiXCR; each CDR3 protein has one entry. The sample has hundreds of thousands of distinct CDR3 sequences; about 15% are singletons. Material for sequencing was blood. These receptors originate from a woman in her 40s with Graves' ophthalmopathy.

This clonotype was detected many times. The chain joins TRBV12-3 or TRBV12-4 to TRBJ2-2; TRBD1 agrees at 7 bases. J was trimmed by 6 bases and V by 2 bases; bases with no gene match: 6. The CDR3 covers 15 residues. CDR3 loop: CASSLRGPGAGELFF. CDR3 sequence (DNA): TGTGCCAGCAGTTTAAGGGGGCCAGGTGCCGGGGAGCTGTTTTTT.

This clonotype showed up many times. The genes are TRBV24-1 and TRBJ2-5, with a tentative D call TRBD2 (5 bases). The germline V gene encodes CDR1 KGHDR and CDR2 SFDVKD. Trimming stripped 7 bases from V and 3 bases from J, with 11 bases between. The CDR3 length is 13 residues. The CDR3: CATSPPEEETQYF. The CDR3 nucleotides are TGTGCCACCAGCCCCCCGGAGGAAGAGACCCAGTACTTC.

This clonotype was observed a handful of times. The rearrangement joins TRBV6-1 to TRBJ1-2; perhaps TRBD1 as D (5 bases). The CDR3 covers 12 residues. Germline values: CDR1 MNHNS, CDR2 SASEGT. Between the trimmed V and J ends, which lost 9 bases and 3 bases, there was a span of 11 bases. The CDR3 reads CASGDRYYGYTF. The CDR3 DNA reads TGTGCCAGTGGAGACAGATACTATGGCTACACCTTC.

This clonotype was observed at least ten times. The CDR3, as DNA: TGTGCCAGCAGTTTATATCAGGGTTTCCGCGACGAGCAGTACTTC. Translation gives CASSLYQGFRDEQYF. The chain has TRBV28 and TRBJ2-7; D perhaps matches TRBD1 (5 bases). Germline values: CDR1 MDHEN, CDR2 SYDVKM. CDR3 size: 15 residues. V was pared by 1 base and J by 5 bases, with 15 bases between.

This clonotype occurred once. This sequence joins TRBV9 and TRBJ1-1; TRBD1 agrees at 10 bases. The V and J ends lost 0 bases and 1 base, in that order; junction bases with no gene match: 6. Germline V gene lookup returns CDR1 SGDLS and CDR2 YYNGEE. The CDR3 runs 17 residues. CDR3 nucleotides: TGTGCCAGCAGCGTAGGGGACAGGGGAAGCCCGAACACTGAAGCTTTCTTT. This codes for CASSVGDRGSPNTEAFF.

This clonotype has at least ten counts. The rearrangement uses TRBV9 and TRBJ2-2; 7 bases align to TRBD1. This CDR3 contains 15 residues. CDR1 and CDR2 from the germline V gene are SGDLS and YYNGEE. V was pared by 5 bases and J by 8 bases, with 12 bases of the junction left unmatched. In DNA, the CDR3 is TGTGCCAGCAGTACAACAGGGGTGGGCGCTGGGGAGCTGTTTTTT. Its protein is CASSTTGVGAGELFF.

In its sample, this clonotype was seen many times. V usage is TRBV27 and J usage is TRBJ2-7; tentative D call: TRBD1 (6 bases). Germline CDR1 MNHEY, CDR2 SMNVEV (reference sequence). Trimming shortened V by 5 bases and J by 2 bases, and 10 bases separated the two germline ends. This CDR3 region has 13 residues. DNA for the CDR3: TGTGCCAGCAGTCGACAGGAGACCTACGAGCAGTACTTC. Amino acids: CASSRQETYEQYF.

In its sample, this clonotype was seen many times. This chain links TRBV2 with TRBJ2-5; 14 bases match TRBD2. This CDR3 is built from 18 residues. Germline CDR1 SNHLY, CDR2 FYNNEI. The junction had 8 bases not matched to a gene; V was cut back by 4 bases and J by 1 base. This CDR3 is CASSVPGLAGASQETQYF. The CDR3 DNA reads as TGTGCCAGCAGTGTACCGGGACTAGCGGGAGCGTCCCAAGAGACCCAGTACTTC.

This chain uses TRBV11-1 with TRBJ1-1; D may be TRBD1 (5 bases). This CDR3 has 16 amino acids. Germline CDR1 SGHAT, CDR2 FQDESV (reference sequence). V was cut by 2 bases and J by 4 bases, with 17 bases left in between. The CDR3 DNA follows: TGTGCCAGCAGCTTATATCAGCAGGGAAGTGGCACTGAAGCTTTCTTT. Translating gives CASSLYQQGSGTEAFF.